Detailed here is one T cell receptor (beta chain). These data belong to a study of blood T cell repertoires in COVID-19. Participants' reported clinical history set cohort assignment. The CDR3 is made up of 18 amino acids. Germline CDR1 is SGDLS and CDR2 is YYNGEE. Trimming cost V 4 bases and J 0 bases; bases outside gene matches: 4. The authors' processing: By means of reference gene primer amplification, nucleated cell counts were estimated. Here immunoSEQ multiplex PCR was the method, and the copy in TCRdb shows in-frame clones only, minus some. V, J and clone size derive from that table, while D and trimming were established from the DNA sequence. The data contain some 190,000 clones, 80% of them singletons.

This TCR derives from a man aged 55 to 70 who had been exposed to COVID-19. The V call is TRBV9, the J call TRBJ2-1; 16 nucleotides align to TRBD2. Source material: PBMCs or T cells enriched from blood (not recorded which). The CDR3 is CASSLGTSGRASYNEQFF. The CDR3 DNA follows: TGTGCCAGCAGCCTCGGGACTAGCGGGAGGGCCTCCTACAATGAGCAGTTCTTC.